Each of the 8 T cell receptor beta chains below was sequenced from the same sample in a study of tumor-infiltrating lymphocytes in primary liver carcinoma. A constant-region primer primed TCR beta cDNA synthesis from roughly 510 ng of total RNA. For TCR beta, libraries were produced by three nested multiplex PCR rounds using slightly modified ARM-PCR. The opening two PCR rounds, 10 cycles each, paired TRBV1-TRBV30 forward primers with a C-beta reverse primer. TCRdb re-called the multiplex PCR reads through MiXCR, storing one row per CDR3 protein. The sample has approximately 120,000 distinct CDR3 sequences, under 65% seen once. Scientists recovered RNA and DNA together from around 20-30 mg of unsorted bulk tissue. What was sequenced was liver tumor tissue from sampling region 3. Subset here: tumor region T3, left-lateral pole. These receptors all come from a woman aged 60-70 years with primary liver carcinoma and hepatitis B virus infection.

V usage is TRBV12-3 or TRBV12-4 and J usage is TRBJ1-1; no clear D. Trimming took 7 bases from V and 12 from J, leaving 18 bases between them. This CDR3 has 12 amino acids. CDR3 in amino acids: CASTRMNTETFF. As DNA, the CDR3 is TGTGCCAGCACCCGTATGAACACCGAAACTTTCTTT.

This sequence joins TRBV24-1 and TRBJ1-5, with a possible D match to TRBD1 (5 bases). There are 15 residues in the CDR3. The V end was cut by 5 bases, the J end by 2 bases, with 12 bases between. Germline V CDR1 and CDR2: KGHDR, SFDVKD. CDR3 nucleotides: TGTGCCACCAGTGGCCAGGGAAGCGGCAATCAGCCCCAGCATTTT. This codes for CATSGQGSGNQPQHF.

This clonotype was seen once. The genes are TRBV4-2 and TRBJ2-7; perhaps TRBD2 as D (6 bases). The length of the CDR3 is 15 residues. V dropped 0 bases and J dropped 5 bases, with 14 bases sitting between them. The germline V gene encodes CDR1 LGHNA and CDR2 YNFKEQ. This chain's CDR3 is CASSQDVGLPNEQYF. The CDR3 region has the DNA TGTGCCAGCAGCCAAGATGTAGGACTACCTAACGAGCAGTACTTC.

The V gene is TRBV11-2, the J gene TRBJ1-1, with D possibly TRBD1 on 5 matching bases. Trimming removed 4 bases from V and 11 bases from J, with 20 bases in between. Germline lookup yields CDR1 SGHAT and CDR2 FQNNGV. The CDR3 length is 14 residues. This chain's CDR3 is CASSSLQVESGAFF. CDR3 sequence (DNA): TGTGCCAGCAGCTCGTTACAGGTAGAGTCCGGGGCTTTCTTT.

Comment on this clonotype: It may be a read error: a sequence one base away is much more abundant. This chain joins TRBV5-4 and TRBJ2-5; D not resolved. V shed 4 bases and J shed 3 bases, with 16 bases lying between them. This CDR3 comprises 15 residues. Germline CDR1 is SGHNT and CDR2 is YYREEE (reference sequence). The CDR3 here is CASSDVAVMKETQYF. DNA for the CDR3: TGTGCCAGCAGCGATGTGGCGGTGATGAAAGAGACCCAGTACTTC.

The sample holds many counts of this clonotype. This chain uses TRBV6-1 with TRBJ2-4; D not certain. Trimming pared 4 bases from V and 8 bases from J, leaving 6 bases between. Germline loops: CDR1 MNHNS, CDR2 SASEGT. The CDR3 contains 11 residues. CDR3 coding DNA: TGTGCCAGCAGTGTCGGTGACATTCAGTACTTC. Protein product: CASSVGDIQYF.

A few counts support this clonotype. At one end the junction does not follow the germline gene, possibly because of a read error. The chain uses TRBV11-2 and TRBJ2-7; 8 bases match TRBD1. The CDR3 has 15 amino acids. CDR1 is SGHAT and CDR2 is FQNNGV in the germline V gene. The CDR3 sequence is CARSFGTGGTYEQYF. CDR3 nucleotides: TGTGCCCGCAGCTTCGGGACAGGTGGGACCTACGAGCAGTACTTC.

Concerning this clonotype itself: The CDR3 ends on some other residue instead of the conserved phenylalanine or tryptophan, so this is likely a read error. The rearrangement joins TRBV6-1 to TRBJ2-1; a weak D match, TRBD1 (6 bases). Germline CDR1 and CDR2: MNHNS and SASEGT. Trimming shortened V by 5 bases and J by 9 bases, and 17 bases separated the two germline ends. The CDR3 covers 14 residues. Here the CDR3 DNA reads TGTGCCAGCAGTACAGGGCCTCTGGGATCTGAGCAGTTCCTC. Translating gives CASSTGPLGSEQFL.